These 21 T cell receptor beta chains originate from one sample sequenced in a study of cytomegalovirus exposure and HLA in healthy donors (dated by TCRdb to 2017 to 2019). The library was produced with the immunoSEQ multiplex PCR assay. For the multiplex PCR, a mixture combining 60 forward primers for TCR Vbeta segments and 13 reverse primers for TCR Jbeta segments was used. TCRdb carries this immuneACCESS record with in-frame sequences only. Its versions omit some clonotypes, under half of them owing to an unresolved V gene in the studies checked, with the rest unexplained. The sample table holds roughly 180,000 clones, of which roughly 85% were seen once. About 10% of the sample belongs to the ten largest clones. The source material was PBMCs. The receptor source for this set is a man aged 18 to 30 in good health and CMV-seropositive.

This chain joins TRBV30 and TRBJ1-5, with D perhaps TRBD1 (5 bases). This CDR3 has 13 amino acids. Germline V gene lookup returns CDR1 GTSNPN and CDR2 SVGIG (reference sequence). The V end was cut by 1 base, the J end by 6 bases, with 10 bases between. CDR3 in DNA: TGTGCCTGGAGTGCAGGGTTTAGTCAGCCCCAGCATTTT. This codes for CAWSAGFSQPQHF.

The chain links TRBV2 to TRBJ2-7, with TRBD1 identical over 9 bases. The CDR3 sequence is 17 residues long. The germline gives CDR1 SNHLY, CDR2 FYNNEI. Germline trimming cut 1 base from V and 2 bases from J; bases unmatched to any gene: 9. The CDR3 is CASSEVLTRDRAYEQYF. The DNA for the CDR3 is TGTGCCAGCAGTGAAGTCCTTACGAGGGACAGGGCCTACGAGCAGTACTTC. Complete variable domain (other parts from reference TRBV2 and TRBJ2-7): EPEVTQTPSHQVTQMGQEVILRCVPISNHLYFYWYRQILGQKVEFLVSFYNNEISEKSEIFDDQFSVERPDGSNFTLKIRSTKLEDSAMYFCASSEVLTRDRAYEQYFGPGTRLTVT.

The chain combines TRBV4-3 with TRBJ2-1; D might be TRBD1 (5 bases). Germline assignment: CDR1 LGHNA and CDR2 YSLEER. The CDR3 has 15 residues. V lost 2 bases and J lost 6, with 14 bases in between. CDR3 sequence (DNA): TGCGCCAGCAGCCAAATCGTGGGGCCGGGCAATGAGCAGTTCTTC. The encoded protein is CASSQIVGPGNEQFF.

The chain is built from TRBV7-9 and TRBJ1-3; no reliable D call. The CDR3 extends over 15 amino acids. V gave up 1 base and J gave up 0 bases, with 7 bases separating them. Germline V gives CDR1 SEHNR, CDR2 FQNEAQ (reference sequence). CDR3 coding DNA: TGTGCCAGCAGCTTAGACAACAACTCTGGAAACACCATATATTTT. Amino acids: CASSLDNNSGNTIYF.

A remark on this clone: A read error may account for a junction end that differs from germline. The chain is built from TRBV7-9 and TRBJ1-5; a weak D match, TRBD1 (5 bases). This CDR3 has 16 residues. The germline V gene encodes CDR1 SEHNR and CDR2 FQNEAQ (reference sequence). The CDR3 DNA reads TGTTCCAGCAGCGGACGGGGGGGATCAGGCAATCAGCCCCAGCATTTT. Its protein is CSSSGRGGSGNQPQHF.

This clone came up once. At one end the junction does not follow the germline gene, possibly because of a read error. The rearrangement links TRBV7-2 to TRBJ1-1, with no clear D. Germline CDR1 is SGHTA and CDR2 is FQGNSA. CDR3 length: 11 amino acids. CDR3 sequence reads: CASSLDRTPIF. In DNA, the CDR3 is TGTGCCAGCAGCTTAGATCGAACCCCTATTTTT.

The V and J genes are TRBV28 and TRBJ1-3; D uncertain. The CDR3 runs to 15 residues. Trimming shortened V by 10 bases and J by 0 bases, and 16 bases separated the two germline ends. Germline loops: CDR1 MDHEN, CDR2 SYDVKM. The CDR3 reads CATSKIPSSGNTIYF. CDR3 nucleotide sequence: TGTGCCACCTCAAAGATCCCTAGCTCTGGAAACACCATATATTTT.

The chain is built from TRBV9 and TRBJ2-3; TRBD2 agrees at 9 bases. The ends lost 3 bases at V and 1 base at J; junction bases unmatched: 6. CDR1 is SGDLS, CDR2 YYNGEE, per germline. The CDR3 runs to 16 residues. The CDR3 DNA reads as TGTGCCAGCAGCGGTAGGGAGCGGGGGGGCACAGATACGCAGTATTTT. Its translation: CASSGRERGGTDTQYF.

The chain links TRBV2 to TRBJ2-1; D is possibly TRBD2 (5 bases). Per germline, CDR1 SNHLY and CDR2 FYNNEI. The CDR3 is 11 amino acids. Trimming left V 7 bases short and J 8 bases short, with 9 bases between. CDR3 nucleotides: TGTGCCAGCAAGGTGAGGGATGAGCAGTTCTTC. It is translated as CASKVRDEQFF.

The chain joins TRBV30 to TRBJ2-7; TRBD2 might be the D (6 bases). Germline CDR1 reads GTSNPN; CDR2 reads SVGIG (reference sequence). Trimming took off 0 bases at V and 7 bases at J, with 10 bases between the two ends. There are 12 residues in the CDR3. The CDR3 bases are TGTGCCTGGAGTGTACTAGGGAGGGAGCAGTACTTC. It yields the protein CAWSVLGREQYF.

The sample holds one count of this clone. The rearrangement links TRBV9 to TRBJ1-3; weak D call: TRBD1 (6 bases). V was cut by 4 bases and J by 0 bases, with 11 bases left in between. The CDR3 spans 15 residues. Germline-derived CDR1 and CDR2 are SGDLS and YYNGEE. CDR3 nucleotides: TGTGCCAGCAGCCCAACAGGGTACTCTGGAAACACCATATATTTT. Its translation is CASSPTGYSGNTIYF.

The genes are TRBV2 and TRBJ2-5; TRBD2 is a possible D gene (7 bases). The V end was cut by 6 bases, the J end by 4 bases, with 12 bases between. The CDR3 sequence is 13 residues long. CDR1 SNHLY and CDR2 FYNNEI come from the germline V gene. The CDR3 coding sequence is TGTGCCAGCAGAGGGGGGGGGCGAGAGACCCAGTACTTC. It specifies CASRGGGRETQYF. Looking up the rest from reference TRBV2 and TRBJ2-5 gives the full variable domain: EPEVTQTPSHQVTQMGQEVILRCVPISNHLYFYWYRQILGQKVEFLVSFYNNEISEKSEIFDDQFSVERPDGSNFTLKIRSTKLEDSAMYFCASRGGGRETQYFGPGTRLLVL.

The table lists this clone with a few counts. The chain is built from TRBV6-5 and TRBJ1-1; D ambiguous. This CDR3 contains 14 residues. CDR1 and CDR2 from the germline V gene are MNHEY and SVGAGI. V lost 0 bases and J 0 bases, leaving 5 bases between the germline ends. The DNA for the CDR3 is TGTGCCAGCAGTTACTCGAGGGTGAACACTGAAGCTTTCTTT. Its translation: CASSYSRVNTEAFF.

There are a few counts of this clone. This chain connects TRBV19 to TRBJ1-1; D is possibly TRBD1 (6 bases). Germline values: CDR1 LNHDA, CDR2 SQIVND (reference sequence). CDR3 length: 13 residues. Trimming shortened V by 3 bases and J by 3 bases, and 8 bases separated the two germline ends. CDR3 DNA sequence: TGTGCCAGTAGTATTACAGGGTACACTGAAGCTTTCTTT. The encoded protein is CASSITGYTEAFF. The variable domain in full, with the rest retrieved from reference TRBV19 and TRBJ1-1, is DGGITQSPKYLFRKEGQNVTLSCEQNLNHDAMYWYRQDPGQGLRLIYYSQIVNDFQKGDIAEGYSVSREKKESFPLTVTSAQKNPTAFYLCASSITGYTEAFFGQGTRLTVV.

V usage is TRBV7-6 and J usage is TRBJ1-1; 8 bases align to TRBD1. The CDR3 spans 15 residues. The germline gives CDR1 SGHVS, CDR2 FNYEAQ. Losses at the gene ends were 6 bases for V and 2 bases for J; bases not matched to a gene: 8. CDR3 sequence: CASRTGQGGNTEAFF. The CDR3 region has the DNA TGTGCCAGCAGAACAGGACAGGGCGGAAACACTGAAGCTTTCTTT.

Only a few counts were recorded for this clone. This chain links TRBV6-6 with TRBJ1-1; TRBD1 matches at 8 bases. CDR3 length: 15 amino acids. V was pared by 6 bases and J by 3 bases, with 9 bases of the junction left unmatched. CDR1 MNHNY and CDR2 SVGAGI come from the germline V gene (reference sequence). The CDR3 reads CASRAGQGKDTEAFF. The CDR3 nucleotides are TGTGCCAGCAGGGCAGGACAGGGAAAGGACACTGAAGCTTTCTTT.

The gene calls are TRBV18 and TRBJ1-5, with 8 bases fitting TRBD1. This CDR3 is 15 amino acids long. The junction had 7 bases not matched to a gene; V was cut back by 3 bases and J by 6 bases. Germline V gene data show CDR1 as KGHSH and CDR2 as LQKENI. The CDR3 region has the DNA TGTGCCAGCTCACCTCAGGGGGCTTTGGGTCAGCCCCAGCATTTT. Translating it yields CASSPQGALGQPQHF.

The CDR3 region is CASTPPYNSPLHF. For the CDR3, the DNA is TGTGCCAGCACCCCCCCATATAATTCACCCCTCCACTTT. The chain recombines TRBV11-2 with TRBJ1-6; D ambiguous. V was trimmed by 7 bases and J by 4 bases, leaving 8 bases between them. The CDR3 contains 13 residues. Germline values: CDR1 SGHAT, CDR2 FQNNGV. Using reference TRBV11-2 and TRBJ1-6 for the parts outside the CDR3, the full variable domain is EAGVAQSPRYKIIEKRQSVAFWCNPISGHATLYWYQQILGQGPKLLIQFQNNGVVDDSQLPKDRFSAERLKGVDSTLKIQPAKLEDSAVYLCASTPPYNSPLHFGNGTRLTVT.

This rearrangement joins TRBV6-5 to TRBJ1-2; 7 positions agree with TRBD1. Germline V gives CDR1 MNHEY, CDR2 SVGAGI. V lost 0 bases to trimming and J lost 5 bases; unmatched junction nucleotides: 3. The CDR3 is 14 amino acids. This CDR3 is CASSYSGTDYGYTF. DNA for the CDR3: TGTGCCAGCAGTTACTCCGGGACAGATTATGGCTACACCTTC.

This sequence joins TRBV7-8 and TRBJ1-5; perhaps TRBD1 as D (6 bases). There are 15 residues in the CDR3. Per the germline V gene, CDR1 is SGHVS and CDR2 is FQNEAQ. The V and J ends lost 5 bases and 4 bases respectively, with 15 bases between them. CDR3 bases: TGTGCCAGCAGCCCCCGTCTCAGGGGAAATCAGCCCCAGCATTTT. Protein sequence: CASSPRLRGNQPQHF.

The V and J genes are TRBV9 and TRBJ2-1; 7 nucleotides match TRBD2. There are 15 residues in the CDR3. Per the germline V gene, CDR1 is SGDLS and CDR2 is YYNGEE. With 4 bases clipped from V and 7 bases from J, the junction kept 11 bases outside the gene matches. The CDR3 is CASSSRLARGNEQFF. DNA of the CDR3: TGTGCCAGCAGCTCGCGACTAGCAAGGGGTAATGAGCAGTTCTTC. The full variable domain, with the rest looked up from reference TRBV9 and TRBJ2-1, is DSGVTQTPKHLITATGQRVTLRCSPRSGDLSVYWYQQSLDQGLQFLIQYYNGEERAKGNILERFSAQQFPDLHSELNLSSLELGDSALYFCASSSRLARGNEQFFGPGTRLTVL.